A single TCR beta chain is shown here with its context. Its specificity is unknown. The sample contains more than one DNA sequence encoding this CDR3. This CDR3 has 12 amino acids. Unmatched junction bases numbered 2, after V lost 7 bases and J lost 1 base. Germline values: CDR1 SQVTM, CDR2 ANQGSEA. After transplant, marrow was aspirated from the posterior iliac crest or elsewhere. This sample was included in a study of graft-versus-host responses after intestinal transplantation. Broader study findings: Graft-versus-host to host-versus-graft clonal ratios in allografts were high in patients with graft-donor T cell macrochimerism.

Method: immunoSEQ multiplex PCR; TCRdb's copy keeps in-frame clones and lacks some. The sample has approximately 70,000 clones; roughly 92% are singletons. The sequence was collected from a human patient who received an intestinal transplant, so some T cells may come from the graft donor. The J gene is TRBJ1-1, the V gene TRBV29-1; TRBD1 matches at 8 bases. Sequencing used bone marrow, obtained 700 to 750 days after intestinal transplantation. CDR3 nucleotide sequence: TGCAGCGGCGGACAGGGGAACACTGAAGCTTTCTTT. Its protein is CSGGQGNTEAFF.